Listed below are T cell receptor beta chains from one sample, sequenced in a study of blood T cell repertoires in COVID-19. Assay: immunoSEQ multiplex PCR; the TCRdb copy retains only in-frame clones and omits some. The table shows roughly 190,000 clones, with around 87% occurring only once. The material sequenced was PBMCs or T cells enriched from blood (not recorded which). The receptors come from a woman aged 25 to 45 who had recovered from COVID-19. CDR3s include the opening cysteine and the closing phenylalanine or tryptophan. D genes are given only for firm matches. Size tells how often a clone was seen (once, few, many) or the class of an expanded clone, and some rows leave it out.

cdr3_aa	cdr3_nt	v_call	j_call	clone_size	d_call
CASSLKGLAGEQYF	TGTGCCAGCAGCCTAAAAGGACTAGCGGGTGAGCAGTACTTC	TRBV13	TRBJ2-7	once	TRBD2
CASSGQGDYGYTF	TGTGCCAGCAGCGGACAGGGGGACTATGGCTACACCTTC	TRBV7-2	TRBJ1-2	-	TRBD1
CASSVRQGMSTDTQYF	TGTGCCAGCAGCGTTCGACAGGGTATGAGCACAGATACGCAGTATTTT	TRBV7-2	TRBJ2-3	-	TRBD1
CASSIGGTAFYEQYF	TGTGCCAGTAGTATAGGCGGGACAGCCTTTTACGAGCAGTACTTC	TRBV19	TRBJ2-7	-	-
CASSARADQPQHF	TGTGCCAGCAGCGCCAGGGCAGATCAGCCCCAGCATTTT	TRBV14	TRBJ1-5	-	-
CASSLSRLAALLTDTQYF	TGTGCCAGCAGTTTATCCCGACTAGCGGCCCTACTCACAGATACGCAGTATTTT	TRBV27	TRBJ2-3	-	TRBD2
CASSLIREGQPQHF	TGTGCCAGCAGCTTAATCAGGGAAGGCCAGCCCCAGCATTTT	TRBV7-2	TRBJ1-5	-	-
CASSFQRDTDTQYF	TGTGCCAGCAGCTTTCAGCGAGACACAGATACGCAGTATTTT	TRBV11-2	TRBJ2-3	-	-
CASSQYSVDTQYF	TGTGCCAGCAGCCAATATAGCGTAGATACGCAGTATTTT	TRBV14	TRBJ2-3	-	-
CASSPEQDGEKLFF	TGTGCCAGCTCACCGGAACAGGATGGTGAAAAACTGTTTTTT	TRBV18	TRBJ1-4	-	-
CASSEGQDYEQYF	TGTGCCAGCAGCGAAGGACAGGACTACGAGCAGTACTTC	TRBV9	TRBJ2-7	-	TRBD1
CASSPSRDRGQNYGYTF	TGTGCCAGCAGTCCGTCCCGGGACAGGGGGCAGAACTATGGCTACACCTTC	TRBV6-2/TRBV6-3	TRBJ1-2	-	TRBD1
CASSPQGGSTEAFF	TGTGCCAGCTCACCACAGGGAGGCAGCACTGAAGCTTTCTTT	TRBV18	TRBJ1-1	-	-
CSVAVDTQYF	TGCAGCGTTGCCGTAGATACGCAGTATTTT	TRBV29-1	TRBJ2-3	-	-
CSVNGAGEELFF	TGCAGCGTCAACGGAGCGGGAGAAGAGCTGTTTTTT	TRBV29-1	TRBJ2-2	once	TRBD2
CASSQRTSGGAIQRREQFF	TGTGCCAGCAGCCAAAGGACTAGCGGGGGGGCTATTCAGCGGCGTGAGCAGTTCTTC	TRBV4-2	TRBJ2-1	-	TRBD2
CASSGGTGAQPQHF	TGTGCCAGCAGCGGGGGGACAGGGGCCCAGCCCCAGCATTTT	TRBV7-9	TRBJ1-5	few	TRBD1
CASSEAPGRQPQHF	TGTGCCAGCAGTGAAGCCCCAGGGCGTCAGCCCCAGCATTTT	TRBV6-1	TRBJ1-5	-	-
CASSLGTASREQYF	TGCGCCAGCAGCTTGGGAACAGCAAGTCGGGAGCAGTACTTC	TRBV5-1	TRBJ2-7	-	-
CASSPRDLTYEQYF	TGTGCCAGCAGCCCCCGGGACTTAACCTACGAGCAGTACTTC	TRBV14	TRBJ2-7	-	-
CASSQPRTSGGTQYF	TGTGCCAGCAGCCAACCAAGGACTAGCGGCGGGACCCAGTACTTC	TRBV3-1/TRBV3-2	TRBJ2-5	few	TRBD2
CASAGVWGEQYF	TGTGCTAGTGCGGGGGTTTGGGGCGAGCAGTACTTC	TRBV12-5	TRBJ2-7	-	-
CATSDLTGGGYNEQFF	TGTGCCACCAGTGACCTGACAGGGGGGGGTTACAATGAGCAGTTCTTC	TRBV24-1	TRBJ2-1	-	TRBD1
CASSFLQGAEGEKLFF	TGCGCCAGCAGCTTCCTACAGGGGGCGGAAGGGGAAAAACTGTTTTTT	TRBV5-1	TRBJ1-4	once	TRBD1
CASSLTQPSGANVLTF	TGTGCCAGCAGCTTAACACAACCCTCTGGGGCCAACGTCCTGACTTTC	TRBV7-9	TRBJ2-6	-	-
CASSREPGQQNSPLHF	TGTGCCAGCAGCCGAGAGCCGGGACAGCAGAATTCACCCCTCCACTTT	TRBV4-2	TRBJ1-6	-	TRBD1
CASSSSGRGPDTQYF	TGTGCCAGCAGTTCTAGCGGGAGGGGCCCAGATACGCAGTATTTT	TRBV6-2/TRBV6-3	TRBJ2-3	-	TRBD2
CASSLTSAGATDTQYF	TGCGCCAGCAGCCTTACCTCAGCGGGAGCCACAGATACGCAGTATTTT	TRBV4-3	TRBJ2-3	few	TRBD2
CASSSGTGSSNEQYF	TGCGCCAGCAGCTCAGGGACAGGCTCTTCCAACGAGCAGTACTTC	TRBV5-1	TRBJ2-7	-	TRBD1
CASSLESSGRDEQFF	TGCGCCAGCAGCTTGGAGTCTAGCGGGAGAGATGAGCAGTTCTTC	TRBV5-1	TRBJ2-1	many	TRBD2
CASSSDEAFF	TGTGCCAGCAGTTCAGATGAAGCTTTCTTT	TRBV12-3/TRBV12-4	TRBJ1-1	-	-
CASSQEGTGEDEQYF	TGTGCCAGCAGCCAAGAGGGGACAGGGGAAGACGAGCAGTACTTC	TRBV4-2	TRBJ2-7	-	TRBD1
CASSPRESDEQYF	TGTGCCAGCAGCCCGCGGGAGAGCGACGAGCAGTACTTC	TRBV7-3	TRBJ2-7	-	TRBD2
CASSTTGGGEQFF	TGTGCCAGCAGCACCACCGGGGGTGGTGAGCAGTTCTTC	TRBV7-2	TRBJ2-1	-	-
CSVEDVMYNEQFF	TGCAGCGTTGAAGATGTTATGTACAATGAGCAGTTCTTC	TRBV29-1	TRBJ2-1	-	-
CASSLNPPGDQETQYF	TGTGCCAGCAGCTTAAACCCCCCGGGAGACCAAGAGACCCAGTACTTC	TRBV7-2	TRBJ2-5	once	-
CASSFRDNSYEQYF	TGTGCCAGCAGCTTCCGGGACAACTCCTACGAGCAGTACTTC	TRBV9	TRBJ2-7	-	-
CASSQDRHAGNTIYF	TGCGCCAGCAGCCAAGATAGACACGCTGGAAACACCATATATTTT	TRBV4-3	TRBJ1-3	-	-
CASSLVAPGQGKAFF	TGTGCCAGCAGCTTAGTGGCTCCGGGACAGGGGAAGGCTTTCTTT	TRBV7-3	TRBJ1-1	-	TRBD1
CASTHLGGSLKVTEAFF	TGTGCCAGCACTCATCTAGGGGGCAGTTTAAAGGTCACTGAAGCTTTCTTT	TRBV5-6	TRBJ1-1	-	TRBD1
CASSPTGYTEAFF	TGTGCCAGCAGCCCCACAGGGTACACTGAAGCTTTCTTT	TRBV5-6	TRBJ1-1	-	-
CASSPSPGQGKGYTF	TGTGCCAGCAGCCCAAGCCCGGGACAGGGTAAAGGCTACACCTTC	TRBV7-2	TRBJ1-2	-	TRBD1
CASSPRVPLYGYTF	TGTGCCAGCAGCCCGAGGGTCCCCCTCTATGGCTACACCTTC	TRBV11-2	TRBJ1-2	-	-
CASSLGRGNTEAFF	TGTGCCAGCAGTTTAGGGCGGGGGAACACTGAAGCTTTCTTT	TRBV27	TRBJ1-1	-	-
CASSLPGNTEAFF	TGTGCCAGCAGTTTACCGGGGAACACTGAAGCTTTCTTT	TRBV28	TRBJ1-1	few	-
CASSDSTANYGYTF	TGTGCCAGCTCCGACAGTACTGCTAACTATGGCTACACCTTC	TRBV18	TRBJ1-2	once	-
CASSELPGLAEFGEQYF	TGTGCCAGCAGTGAACTCCCCGGACTAGCGGAATTTGGCGAGCAGTACTTC	TRBV6-1	TRBJ2-7	-	TRBD2
CASSPAGGASSTGELFF	TGTGCCAGCAGCCCCGCTGGGGGCGCCTCAAGCACCGGGGAGCTGTTTTTT	TRBV4-2	TRBJ2-2	-	-
CATSDGTGIDEQYF	TGTGCCACCAGTGACGGGACAGGGATCGACGAGCAGTACTTC	TRBV24-1	TRBJ2-7	-	TRBD1
CASSPQLLMTSGTYEQYF	TGTGCCAGCAGCCCTCAACTTTTAATGACTAGCGGAACCTACGAGCAGTACTTC	TRBV6-2/TRBV6-3	TRBJ2-7	-	TRBD2
CASSSHETGTTEAFF	TGTGCCAGCAGCAGTCACGAGACAGGGACCACTGAAGCTTTCTTT	TRBV5-4	TRBJ1-1	-	TRBD1
CASSPAGGPPDTQYF	TGTGCCAGCAGTCCAGCGGGAGGGCCTCCAGATACGCAGTATTTT	TRBV2	TRBJ2-3	-	TRBD2
CASSPPSGYTEAFF	TGTGCCAGCTCACCACCGTCAGGTTACACCGAAGCTTTCTTT	TRBV18	TRBJ1-1	few	-